Below, one T cell receptor (beta chain) is given with its context. What it binds is unknown. Per the original methods: Per sample, the median was 95,638 TCRs, with values from approximately 25,000 to 650,000. TCRdb called the RACE reads again in MiXCR, with one record for every CDR3 protein. TCRdb, not the authors, supplied the V and J calls. The sample consists of more than 150,000 distinct CDR3 sequences, approximately 29% of them appearing once. This sample was taken from a study of human T cells and chemical hapten exposure. Study-wide context: TCR yields per sample varied mostly from small pooled library volume differences.

Points from the study as a whole: The study found expanded TCRs formed significantly more large CDR3 similarity clusters than controls.

Time point of the sample: pre-sensitization, week 0. Documented treatment: therapeutic diphenylcyclopropenone sensitization with weekly scalp DPC. The CDR3 length is 13 residues. The germline V and J ends were trimmed by 10 bases and 4 bases, with 17 bases remaining between them. Per germline, CDR1 MNHNS and CDR2 SASEGT. The sequences come from whole blood, collected in connection with sensitization to the hapten diphenylcyclopropenone (DPC). This TCR was recovered from a woman in her 30s with alopecia areata. Some clones in this sample may be carry-over from other donors' samples. J is TRBJ2-7 and V is TRBV6-1, with no clear D. The CDR3 protein is CAISWAERYEQYF. DNA of the CDR3: TGTGCCATCTCATGGGCCGAGAGGTACGAGCAGTACTTC.